A selection of T cell receptor beta chains follows, all from one sample in a study of TIL therapy for anti-PD-1-resistant metastatic lung cancer. Here immunoSEQ multiplex PCR was the method, and the copy in TCRdb shows in-frame clones only, minus some. The sample records 55,000 to 65,000 clones, around 67% being singletons. This sample comprised blood, obtained at baseline. Source of these receptors: a person between 25 and 80 years old with non-small cell lung cancer. Each CDR3 is given with its conserved first and last residue. Fields, in order: V gene, CDR3 length, D gene, clone size, J gene, CDR3 DNA, CDR3 protein. The D gene is left open where the match is weak. Clone sizes are given selectively: once, few, many, or a class where the clone is expanded.

V gene: TRBV11-3; CDR3 length: 14; D gene: -; clone size: -; J gene: TRBJ1-1; CDR3 DNA: TGTGCCAGCAGCACCGCGACAGGATATGTGGAAGCTTTCTTT; CDR3 protein: CASSTATGYVEAFF
V gene: TRBV7-2; CDR3 length: 15; D gene: TRBD1; clone size: -; J gene: TRBJ2-1; CDR3 DNA: TGTGCCAGCAGCTCAACCGGGACAGGGTCCAATGAGCAGTTCTTC; CDR3 protein: CASSSTGTGSNEQFF
V gene: TRBV18; CDR3 length: 15; D gene: -; clone size: once; J gene: TRBJ2-5; CDR3 DNA: TGTGCCAGCTCACCGTACCAGGGTATCCAAGAGACCCAGTACTTC; CDR3 protein: CASSPYQGIQETQYF
V gene: TRBV9; CDR3 length: 13; D gene: -; clone size: -; J gene: TRBJ2-1; CDR3 DNA: TGTGCCAGCAGCGTAGGGCAGAATCTTGAGCAGTTCTTC; CDR3 protein: CASSVGQNLEQFF
V gene: TRBV19; CDR3 length: 14; D gene: -; clone size: -; J gene: TRBJ2-7; CDR3 DNA: TGTGCCAGTAGTATAGTGCAGGGCTCCTACGAGCAGTACTTC; CDR3 protein: CASSIVQGSYEQYF
V gene: TRBV6-1; CDR3 length: 13; D gene: TRBD1; clone size: few; J gene: TRBJ1-1; CDR3 DNA: TGTGCCAGCAGTGGAGACAGGGGCACTGAAGCTTTCTTT; CDR3 protein: CASSGDRGTEAFF
V gene: TRBV9; CDR3 length: 12; D gene: -; clone size: -; J gene: TRBJ2-1; CDR3 DNA: TGTGCCAGCAGCGTAGGCTCTTCAGAGCAGTTCTTC; CDR3 protein: CASSVGSSEQFF
V gene: TRBV9; CDR3 length: 13; D gene: TRBD1; clone size: few; J gene: TRBJ1-1; CDR3 DNA: TGTGCCAGCAGCCAGACAGGGGATACTGAAGCTTTCTTT; CDR3 protein: CASSQTGDTEAFF
V gene: TRBV7-2; CDR3 length: 15; D gene: -; clone size: -; J gene: TRBJ2-2; CDR3 DNA: TGTGCCAGCAGCGTTAAGAGGGGGGGTATCGGGGAGCTGTTTTTT; CDR3 protein: CASSVKRGGIGELFF
V gene: TRBV6-5; CDR3 length: 12; D gene: TRBD2; clone size: few; J gene: TRBJ2-1; CDR3 DNA: TGTGCCAGCAGGTCCACGGGGGGTGAGCAGTTCTTC; CDR3 protein: CASRSTGGEQFF
V gene: TRBV7-2; CDR3 length: 16; D gene: TRBD1; clone size: -; J gene: TRBJ1-2; CDR3 DNA: TGTGCCAGCAGCTTAGGGGGACAGGGGGTTGAGTATGGCTACACCTTC; CDR3 protein: CASSLGGQGVEYGYTF
V gene: TRBV28; CDR3 length: 13; D gene: -; clone size: -; J gene: TRBJ1-1; CDR3 DNA: TGTGCCAGCAGTCAGGGTTCGAACACTGAAGCTTTCTTT; CDR3 protein: CASSQGSNTEAFF
V gene: TRBV20-1; CDR3 length: 11; D gene: -; clone size: once; J gene: TRBJ2-3; CDR3 DNA: TGCAGTGCTAGAGTCCCAGATACGCAGTATTTT; CDR3 protein: CSARVPDTQYF
V gene: TRBV5-5; CDR3 length: 14; D gene: -; clone size: few; J gene: TRBJ1-2; CDR3 DNA: TGTGCCAGCAGCGTCAGTTTAGTGAACTATGGCTACACCTTC; CDR3 protein: CASSVSLVNYGYTF
V gene: TRBV25-1; CDR3 length: 12; D gene: -; clone size: many; J gene: TRBJ2-7; CDR3 DNA: TGTGCCAGCAGTGAATTTGACTACGAGCAGTACTTC; CDR3 protein: CASSEFDYEQYF
V gene: TRBV9; CDR3 length: 14; D gene: -; clone size: -; J gene: TRBJ1-2; CDR3 DNA: TGTGCCAGCAGCGTAGATCAGGGGAACTATGGCTACACCTTC; CDR3 protein: CASSVDQGNYGYTF
V gene: TRBV6-4; CDR3 length: 16; D gene: TRBD2; clone size: -; J gene: TRBJ2-1; CDR3 DNA: TGTGCCAGCAGTGACTCGTGGCTAGCGGGTACCAATGAGCAGTTCTTC; CDR3 protein: CASSDSWLAGTNEQFF
V gene: TRBV5-1; CDR3 length: 15; D gene: TRBD2; clone size: -; J gene: TRBJ2-1; CDR3 DNA: TGCGCCAGCAGCTCACTAGCGGGATCCTACAATGAGCAGTTCTTC; CDR3 protein: CASSSLAGSYNEQFF
V gene: TRBV7-2; CDR3 length: 13; D gene: -; clone size: few; J gene: TRBJ1-2; CDR3 DNA: TGTGCCAGCAGCGACCGTTCCCTCTATGGCTACACCTTC; CDR3 protein: CASSDRSLYGYTF
V gene: TRBV30; CDR3 length: 12; D gene: -; clone size: -; J gene: TRBJ2-1; CDR3 DNA: TGTGCCTGGGGAAGCGGAGACAATGAGCAGTTCTTC; CDR3 protein: CAWGSGDNEQFF
V gene: TRBV6-6; CDR3 length: 14; D gene: -; clone size: -; J gene: TRBJ2-1; CDR3 DNA: TGTGCCAGCAGTTATACGAGCTCCTACAATGAGCAGTTCTTC; CDR3 protein: CASSYTSSYNEQFF
V gene: TRBV6-5; CDR3 length: 15; D gene: -; clone size: -; J gene: TRBJ2-1; CDR3 DNA: TGTGCCAGCAGCTACGGAGGGGCTACCTACAATGAGCAGTTCTTC; CDR3 protein: CASSYGGATYNEQFF
V gene: TRBV5-6; CDR3 length: 15; D gene: TRBD1; clone size: once; J gene: TRBJ1-2; CDR3 DNA: TGTGCCAGCAGCCCCGTTACAGGGGGGAGAGGTGGCTACACCTTC; CDR3 protein: CASSPVTGGRGGYTF
V gene: TRBV11-3; CDR3 length: 16; D gene: TRBD2; clone size: -; J gene: TRBJ2-3; CDR3 DNA: TGTGCCAGCAGCTTAGTCGGTCTAGCGGGGCAAGATACGCAGTATTTT; CDR3 protein: CASSLVGLAGQDTQYF